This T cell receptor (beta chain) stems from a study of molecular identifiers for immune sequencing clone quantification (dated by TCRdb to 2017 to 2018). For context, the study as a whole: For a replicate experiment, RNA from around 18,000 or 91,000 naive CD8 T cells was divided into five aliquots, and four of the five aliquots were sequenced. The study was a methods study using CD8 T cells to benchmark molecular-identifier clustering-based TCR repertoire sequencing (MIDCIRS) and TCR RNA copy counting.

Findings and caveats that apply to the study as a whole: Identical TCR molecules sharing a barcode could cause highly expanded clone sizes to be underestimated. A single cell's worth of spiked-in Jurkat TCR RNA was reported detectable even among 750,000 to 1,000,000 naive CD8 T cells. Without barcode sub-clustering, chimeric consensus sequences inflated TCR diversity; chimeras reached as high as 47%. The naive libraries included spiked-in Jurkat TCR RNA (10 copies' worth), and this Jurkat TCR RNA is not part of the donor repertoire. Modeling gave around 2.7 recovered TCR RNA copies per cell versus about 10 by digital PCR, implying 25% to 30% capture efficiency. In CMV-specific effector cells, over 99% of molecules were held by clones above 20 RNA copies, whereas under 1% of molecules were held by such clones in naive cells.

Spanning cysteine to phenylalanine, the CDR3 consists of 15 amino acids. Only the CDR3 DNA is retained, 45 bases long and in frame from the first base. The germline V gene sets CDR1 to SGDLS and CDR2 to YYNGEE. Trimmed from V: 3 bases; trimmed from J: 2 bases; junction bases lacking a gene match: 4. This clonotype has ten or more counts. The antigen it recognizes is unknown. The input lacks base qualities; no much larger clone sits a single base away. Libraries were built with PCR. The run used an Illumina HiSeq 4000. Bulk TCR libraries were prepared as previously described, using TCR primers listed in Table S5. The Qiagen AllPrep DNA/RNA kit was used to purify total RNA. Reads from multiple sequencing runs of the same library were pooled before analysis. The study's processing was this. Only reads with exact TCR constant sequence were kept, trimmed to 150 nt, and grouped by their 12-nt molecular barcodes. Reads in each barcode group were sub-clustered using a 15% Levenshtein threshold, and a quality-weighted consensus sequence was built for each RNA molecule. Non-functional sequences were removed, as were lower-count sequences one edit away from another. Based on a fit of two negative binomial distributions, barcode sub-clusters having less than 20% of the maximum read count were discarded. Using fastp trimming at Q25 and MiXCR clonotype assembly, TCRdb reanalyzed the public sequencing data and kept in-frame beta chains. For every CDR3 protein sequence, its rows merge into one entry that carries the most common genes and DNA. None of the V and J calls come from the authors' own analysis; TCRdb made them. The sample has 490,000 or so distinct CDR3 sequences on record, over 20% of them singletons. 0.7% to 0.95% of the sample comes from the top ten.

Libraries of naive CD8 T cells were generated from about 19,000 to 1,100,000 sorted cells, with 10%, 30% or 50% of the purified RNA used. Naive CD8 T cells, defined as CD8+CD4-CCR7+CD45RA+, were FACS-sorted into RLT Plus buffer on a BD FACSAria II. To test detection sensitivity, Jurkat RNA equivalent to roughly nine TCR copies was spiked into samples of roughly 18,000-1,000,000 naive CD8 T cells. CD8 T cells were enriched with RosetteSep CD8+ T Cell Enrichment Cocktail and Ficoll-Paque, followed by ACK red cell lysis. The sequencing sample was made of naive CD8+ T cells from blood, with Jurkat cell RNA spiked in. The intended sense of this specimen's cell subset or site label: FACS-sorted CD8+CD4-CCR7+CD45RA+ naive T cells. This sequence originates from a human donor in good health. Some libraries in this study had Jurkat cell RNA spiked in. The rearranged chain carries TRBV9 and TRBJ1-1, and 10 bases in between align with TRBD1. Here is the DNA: TGTGCCAGCAGCGGGGACAGGGGCGAAAACACTGAAGCTTTCTTT. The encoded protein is CASSGDRGENTEAFF.